The 16 T cell receptor beta chains below all came from one sample that was sequenced in a study of technical replicates of blood from a handful of donors. Profiled with immunoSEQ multiplex PCR; TCRdb holds only in-frame clones, not every one. The data contain about 70,000 clones, about 94% of them singletons. Sequencing was performed on T cells isolated from PBMCs. The origin of the receptors is a human donor in good health.

The V and J genes are TRBV7-3 and TRBJ1-2; D may be TRBD1 (5 bases). Germline CDR1 SGHTA, CDR2 FQGTGA. The CDR3 covers 15 residues. V lost 5 bases and J lost 0, with 13 bases in between. The CDR3: CASSPTGETNYGYTF. CDR3 coding DNA: TGTGCCAGCAGCCCGACGGGGGAGACTAACTATGGCTACACCTTC.

The chain has TRBV28 and TRBJ1-2; 7 positions agree with TRBD1. Germline V lookup: CDR1 MDHEN, CDR2 SYDVKM. V shed 1 base and J 4 bases; nucleotides not matched to a gene: 6. The CDR3 consists of 15 residues. The CDR3 DNA is TGTGCCAGCAGTTTATTGGGGGACAGCCTCTATGGCTACACCTTC. It is translated as CASSLLGDSLYGYTF.

V is TRBV7-2 and J is TRBJ2-7, with 9 positions matching TRBD1. Trimming took 3 bases from V and 5 from J; bases not matched to a gene: 14. The CDR3 runs 17 residues. The V gene's germline CDR1 is SGHTA and CDR2 FQGNSA. The CDR3 DNA is TGTGCCAGCAGCTTCACGATTCCCTGGACAGGGGTCAACGAGCAGTACTTC. Amino acids: CASSFTIPWTGVNEQYF.

The chain is built from TRBV27 and TRBJ1-4; possibly TRBD1 for D (5 bases). Trimming left V 1 base short and J 8 bases short, with 14 bases between. In germline, CDR1 is MNHEY, CDR2 SMNVEV (reference sequence). This CDR3 contains 15 residues. This chain's CDR3 is CASSLLVGGSEKLFF. CDR3 sequence (DNA): TGTGCCAGCAGTTTATTGGTCGGGGGGAGCGAAAAACTGTTTTTT.

The V call is TRBV28, the J call TRBJ1-2, with TRBD1 identical over 8 bases. This CDR3 region has 16 residues. With V trimmed by 3 bases and J by 2 bases, 8 bases remained unmatched. Germline V CDR1 and CDR2: MDHEN, SYDVKM. CDR3 residues: CASSFPLNRGNYGYTF. The CDR3 coding sequence is TGTGCCAGCAGTTTTCCTCTAAACAGGGGGAACTATGGCTACACCTTC.

The V gene is TRBV4-3, the J gene TRBJ1-3, with D maybe TRBD1 (6 bases). Germline CDR1 reads LGHNA; CDR2 reads YSLEER. CDR3 length equals 13 residues. The germline V and J ends were trimmed by 0 bases and 13 bases, with 13 bases remaining between them. The CDR3 DNA is TGCGCCAGCAGCCAAGATGGGGGCTTTCTTATATATTTT. It yields the protein CASSQDGGFLIYF.

The chain combines TRBV19 with TRBJ2-7, with 8 bases lining up with TRBD1. The CDR3 loop spans 14 amino acids. Looked up from germline, CDR1 is LNHDA and CDR2 is SQIVND (reference sequence). The J segment lost 0 bases and the V segment lost 9 bases, leaving 7 bases of the junction unmatched. This CDR3 is CASRTGTGSYEQYF. The CDR3, as DNA: TGTGCCAGCAGAACCGGGACAGGCTCCTACGAGCAGTACTTC.

The chain links TRBV18 to TRBJ1-3; a weak D match, TRBD1 (5 bases). This CDR3 has 17 residues. Germline CDR1 and CDR2: KGHSH and LQKENI. V dropped 2 bases and J dropped 2 bases, with 16 bases sitting between them. The CDR3 protein is CASSPGPGLFTGNTIYF. The CDR3 DNA reads TGTGCCAGCTCACCAGGTCCAGGGCTTTTTACTGGAAACACCATATATTTT.

The V gene is TRBV6-1, the J gene TRBJ1-3; perhaps TRBD1 as D (6 bases). CDR3 size: 17 residues. Trimming stripped 0 bases from V and 7 bases from J, with 19 bases between. Germline V gene sequence: CDR1 MNHNS, CDR2 SASEGT. CDR3: CASSEAVTGPSLNTIYF. The CDR3 DNA follows: TGTGCCAGCAGTGAAGCGGTCACAGGGCCCAGCCTTAACACCATATATTTT.

This clone was detected only once. J is TRBJ2-5 and V is TRBV30, with 7 bases matching TRBD2. The V segment lost 4 bases and the J segment 5 bases; nucleotides outside the gene matches: 10. Germline loops: CDR1 GTSNPN, CDR2 SVGIG (reference sequence). This CDR3 region has 14 residues. The CDR3 DNA follows: TGTGCCTGGAACCCCGGGTGGGGAGGGGAGACCCAGTACTTC. The encoded protein is CAWNPGWGGETQYF.

The chain carries TRBV20-1 and TRBJ1-2; D remains ambiguous. Trimming stripped 3 bases from V and 4 bases from J, with 6 bases between. CDR3 length: 11 residues. Germline CDR1 is DFQATT and CDR2 is SNEGSKA (reference sequence). CDR3 region: CSASHSYGYTF. CDR3 coding DNA: TGCAGTGCTAGCCATTCCTATGGCTACACCTTC.

The rearrangement joins TRBV4-1 to TRBJ2-3, with 8 bases fitting TRBD2. Losses at the gene ends were 0 bases for V and 0 bases for J; bases not matched to a gene: 8. The CDR3 covers 18 residues. CDR1 and CDR2 from the germline V gene are MGHRA and YSYEKL. This chain's CDR3 is CASSQDPTSASSTDTQYF. As DNA, the CDR3 is TGCGCCAGCAGCCAAGATCCGACTAGCGCCTCTAGCACAGATACGCAGTATTTT.

The CDR3 DNA sequence: TGTGCCAGCAGCCGAGACAGGGCCGGCACCGGGGAGCTGTTTTTT. Its protein product is CASSRDRAGTGELFF. The rearrangement joins TRBV21-1 to TRBJ2-2; the table's TRBD1 call for D was not verified on the DNA. TRBV21-1 counts as a pseudogene. The CDR3 loop spans 15 amino acids.

V and J are TRBV10-3 and TRBJ2-5; D is perhaps TRBD1 (6 bases). V was cut by 10 bases and J by 5 bases, with 14 bases left in between. CDR1 and CDR2 from the germline V gene are ENHRY and SYGVKD. The CDR3 runs 12 residues. CDR3 in amino acids: CATADSGETQYF. CDR3 nucleotides: TGTGCCACCGCGGACAGCGGCGAGACCCAGTACTTC.

CDR3 sequence reads: CASSYTTTDNEQFF. CDR3 nucleotides: TGTGCCAGCAGTTATACAACTACCGACAATGAGCAGTTCTTC. The V gene is TRBV6-5, the J gene TRBJ2-1; D is ambiguous. The CDR3 has 14 amino acids. Germline-derived CDR1 and CDR2 are MNHEY and SVGAGI. V lost 3 bases to trimming and J lost 5 bases, with 11 bases between them.

V gene TRBV4-2 combines with J gene TRBJ1-1; the D gene is possibly TRBD1 (6 bases). CDR3 length: 14 residues. V lost 4 bases, J lost 2 bases, and 11 bases lay in between. The V gene's germline CDR1 is LGHNA and CDR2 YNFKEQ. CDR3 loop: CASSRGRGNTEAFF. DNA of the CDR3: TGTGCCAGCAGCCGTGGCAGGGGAAACACTGAAGCTTTCTTT.